These 14 T cell receptor beta chains were sequenced from one sample in a study of T cells in Graves' hyperthyroidism and ophthalmopathy. Amplification targeted TCR beta CDR3 regions from RNA transcripts. Researchers ran a first-round RT-PCR on the TCR CDR3 using the HTBI primer set. TCRdb reprocessed the multiplex PCR reads via MiXCR and lists one record per CDR3 protein. The sample records about 770,000 distinct CDR3 sequences, over 15% being singletons. The sequenced sample was blood. Receptors were obtained from a woman in her forties or fifties with Graves' hyperthyroidism that later progressed to Graves' ophthalmopathy.

In its sample, this clonotype was seen a few times. This may be a read error: a much more frequent sequence differs by one nucleotide. Here the CDR3 reads CASNPGQLEAFF. CDR3 coding DNA: TGTGCCAGCAATCCTGGACAGCTTGAAGCTTTCTTT. The chain joins TRBV12-3 or TRBV12-4 to TRBJ1-1; possible D gene TRBD1, 6 bases. The V end was cut by 7 bases, the J end by 7 bases, with 13 bases between. This CDR3 is 12 amino acids long.

As concerns this clonotype: A read error may be the cause here, since a much bigger clone is one base away. The chain joins TRBV5-1 to TRBJ1-1; no definite D call. Germline V CDR1 and CDR2: SGHRS, YFSETQ. The CDR3 is 13 residues long. The CDR3 DNA reads as TGCGCCGGCAGCTTGGAAGGTAGGACTGAAGCTTTCTTT. Protein: CAGSLEGRTEAFF.

There are a few counts of this clonotype. This chain uses TRBV28 with TRBJ2-5; 10 nucleotides match TRBD1. Germline assignment: CDR1 MDHEN and CDR2 SYDVKM. This CDR3 comprises 15 residues. V was pared by 3 bases and J by 5 bases, with 6 bases of the junction left unmatched. CDR3 loop: CASSFSTGGGETQYF. The DNA of the CDR3 is TGTGCCAGCAGTTTTTCGACAGGGGGCGGGGAGACCCAGTACTTC.

This clonotype appeared a few times. The chain joins TRBV5-4 to TRBJ2-7; D remains unclear. CDR1 is SGHNT and CDR2 is YYREEE in the germline V gene (reference sequence). This CDR3 is built from 14 residues. Between the trimmed V and J ends, which lost 5 bases and 1 base, there was a span of 13 bases. In DNA form, the CDR3 reads TGTGCCAGCAGTGAAGGTGGTGTTTCCTACGAGCAGTACTTC. Amino acids: CASSEGGVSYEQYF.

This clonotype has a handful of counts. The J gene is TRBJ2-2, the V gene TRBV5-1; possibly TRBD2 for D (6 bases). CDR3 length: 17 residues. Trimming stripped 5 bases from V and 4 bases from J, with 21 bases between. Germline V gene data show CDR1 as SGHRS and CDR2 as YFSETQ. DNA for the CDR3: TGCGCCAGCAGGTTTGGAGCGGGCACCGCACCCACCGGGGAGCTGTTTTTT. Translating gives CASRFGAGTAPTGELFF.

This clonotype has a handful of counts. The V gene is TRBV6-5, the J gene TRBJ2-7; a weak D match, TRBD2 (5 bases). Germline V lookup: CDR1 MNHEY, CDR2 SVGAGI. Trimming removed 2 bases from V and 5 bases from J, with 13 bases in between. CDR3 length: 14 amino acids. CDR3 nucleotides: TGTGCCAGCAGTTACCGCGGGCCACCCCACGAGCAGTACTTC. Translated, it gives CASSYRGPPHEQYF.

This clonotype was observed many times. The V and J genes are TRBV6-1 and TRBJ2-7; unclear D gene. Germline CDR1 reads MNHNS; CDR2 reads SASEGT. The CDR3 totals 13 residues. Trimming cost V 6 bases and J 4 bases, with 13 bases left between them. CDR3 region: CASSANSLYEQYF. DNA of the CDR3: TGTGCCAGCAGCGCCAATTCTCTGTACGAGCAGTACTTC.

The chain has TRBV9 and TRBJ2-1, with TRBD1 identical over 9 bases. The CDR3 runs 16 residues. The junction had 5 bases not matched to a gene; V was cut back by 0 bases and J by 4 bases. CDR1 is SGDLS and CDR2 is YYNGEE in the germline V gene. For the CDR3, the DNA is TGTGCCAGCAGCGTAGCAGGACAGGGGTATTACAATGAGCAGTTCTTC. Protein: CASSVAGQGYYNEQFF.

This clonotype was observed a few times. The chain links TRBV7-2 to TRBJ2-1, with TRBD2 matching 8 bases. J lost 4 bases, V lost 5 bases, and 7 bases had no gene match. The CDR3 sequence is 15 residues long. Germline CDR1 is SGHTA and CDR2 is FQGNSA. This CDR3 reads CASSPTSGFYNEQFF. CDR3 bases: TGTGCCAGCAGCCCAACTAGCGGATTTTACAATGAGCAGTTCTTC.

A few counts support this clonotype. This chain uses TRBV20-1 with TRBJ1-1; 9 nucleotides line up with TRBD1. The CDR3 contains 12 residues. Germline CDR1 DFQATT, CDR2 SNEGSKA (reference sequence). The CDR3 sequence: CGLPGQGTEAFF. The CDR3 region has the DNA TGCGGCCTGCCGGGACAGGGAACTGAAGCTTTCTTT.

The sample holds many counts of this clonotype. The CDR3 spells CAWDFGDTEAFF. CDR3 nucleotide sequence: TGTGCCTGGGATTTTGGGGACACTGAAGCTTTCTTT. The rearrangement joins TRBV30 to TRBJ1-1; D ambiguous. Trimming removed 5 bases from V and 3 bases from J, with 10 bases in between. Germline CDR1 GTSNPN, CDR2 SVGIG (reference sequence). This CDR3 is built from 12 residues.

The rearrangement joins TRBV29-1 to TRBJ2-5; D possibly uses TRBD1 or TRBD2 (6 bases each). The ends were cut back, 3 bases at V and 0 bases at J, with 11 bases in the middle. The V gene's germline CDR1 is SQVTM and CDR2 ANQGSEA. The CDR3 runs 14 residues. CDR3 sequence reads: CSVDPGAYQETQYF. The CDR3 DNA follows: TGCAGCGTTGACCCGGGGGCCTACCAAGAGACCCAGTACTTC.

DNA for the CDR3: TGTGCCAGCAGCCGAGGACAAACTCTGAACACCGGGGAGCTGTTTTTT. It encodes CASSRGQTLNTGELFF. The rearrangement uses TRBV3-1 and TRBJ2-2; the D gene is possibly TRBD1 (5 bases). CDR3 size: 16 residues. V was shortened by 4 bases and J by 1 base, with 13 bases between the two germline ends. CDR1 is LGHDT and CDR2 is YNNKEL in the germline V gene (reference sequence).

The chain employs TRBV2 and TRBJ1-5; D may be TRBD1 (5 bases). The CDR3 runs 15 residues. The germline V gene encodes CDR1 SNHLY and CDR2 FYNNEI. V lost 7 bases to trimming and J lost 1 base, with 14 bases between them. As DNA, the CDR3 is TGTGCCAGCACGGGAGGGGAAGGGAGCAATCAGCCCCAGCATTTT. Translating gives CASTGGEGSNQPQHF.